These 13 T cell receptor beta chains originate from one sample sequenced in a study of CD8+CD57+ T cells in acquired aplastic anemia. Genomic DNA provided the template from which TCR beta VDJ and CDR3 profiles were obtained. MiXCR, run by TCRdb on the reads, gives a single entry per CDR3 protein. Among about 75,000 distinct CDR3 sequences, about 70% were seen once, and the ten largest hold around 80%. The sequenced patients had an expansion of CD8+CD57+ cells seen by flow cytometry. The sample consisted of sorted CD4+, CD8+, or CD8+CD57+ T cells (not recorded which) from PBMCs. All receptors derive from a human donor with aplastic anemia.

The chain carries TRBV29-1 and TRBJ2-7, with 8 bases fitting TRBD2. J lost 3 bases, V lost 8 bases, and 3 bases had no gene match. The germline gives CDR1 SQVTM, CDR2 ANQGSEA. The CDR3 is 11 amino acids. The CDR3 bases are TGCAGCATCACTAGCGGCTACGAGCAGTACTTC. It yields the protein CSITSGYEQYF.

The chain recombines TRBV10-3 with TRBJ1-3; D possibly corresponds to TRBD1 (6 bases). This CDR3 comprises 14 residues. V was trimmed by 10 bases and J by 3 bases, leaving 16 bases between them. The germline CDR1 and CDR2 sequences are ENHRY and SYGVKD. DNA of the CDR3: TGTGCCACAACCACTCAGGACAGTGGAAACACCATATATTTT. Its translation: CATTTQDSGNTIYF.

This chain uses TRBV10-1 with TRBJ2-7, with D possibly TRBD1 on 6 matching bases. Germline CDR1 and CDR2: WNHNN and SYGVQD (reference sequence). V shed 5 bases and J shed 5 bases, with 13 bases lying between them. This CDR3 has 13 amino acids. The CDR3 region has the DNA TGCGCCAGCAGTCTTTACAGGGTCCACGAGCAGTACTTC. Encoded protein: CASSLYRVHEQYF.

This clonotype was seen once. The chain uses TRBV20-1 and TRBJ2-4, with D tentatively TRBD1 (6 bases). Germline CDR1 reads DFQATT; CDR2 reads SNEGSKA (reference sequence). V was pared by 4 bases and J by 7 bases, with 20 bases between. CDR3 length: 15 amino acids. CDR3: CSATREAGVGNIQYF. CDR3 DNA sequence: TGCAGTGCTACTCGAGAGGCAGGGGTAGGGAACATTCAGTACTTC.

This clonotype was counted once. With a much larger clone just one base away, this may be a read error. This chain joins TRBV7-8 and TRBJ2-1; a possible D gene is TRBD1 (6 bases). CDR3 length: 14 amino acids. Per the germline V gene, CDR1 is SGHVS and CDR2 is FQNEAQ. The CDR3 sequence is CASSLTGVYNEQLF. DNA for the CDR3: TGTGCCAGCAGCTTGACAGGAGTCTACAATGAGCAGCTCTTC.

This clonotype turned up a few times. The V call is TRBV7-9, the J call TRBJ2-7; possibly TRBD1 or TRBD2 for D (5 bases each). The CDR3 is 12 residues long. V lost 4 bases, J lost 6 bases, and 10 bases lay in between. Germline values: CDR1 SEHNR, CDR2 FQNEAQ (reference sequence). CDR3 protein: CASSSGTVEQYF. CDR3 nucleotide sequence: TGTGCCAGCAGCTCCGGGACGGTCGAGCAGTACTTC.

In its sample, this clonotype was seen once. One end of the junction fails to match germline, which may point to a read error. The chain combines TRBV20-1 with TRBJ1-3, with D hard to call. The CDR3 is 10 amino acids. CDR1 DFQATT and CDR2 SNEGSKA come from the germline V gene (reference sequence). CDR3 residues: CSAQGSTIYF. CDR3 DNA: TGCAGTGCCCAAGGAAGCACCATATATTTT.

The V and J genes are TRBV29-1 and TRBJ2-7; D possibly corresponds to TRBD2 (6 bases). Trimming shortened V by 2 bases and J by 7 bases, and 15 bases separated the two germline ends. The CDR3 is made up of 13 amino acids. Germline CDR1 reads SQVTM; CDR2 reads ANQGSEA. For the CDR3, the DNA is TGCAGCGTTGAACCCCTTGGGGCGGGGGAGCAGTACTTC. Translated, it gives CSVEPLGAGEQYF.

Here the CDR3 reads CASSAETVSYEQYF. In nucleotides, the CDR3 is TGTGCCAGCAGCGCCGAGACAGTATCCTACGAGCAGTACTTC. The chain recombines TRBV7-9 with TRBJ2-7; D perhaps matches TRBD1 (5 bases). Trimming cost V 5 bases and J 1 base, with 12 bases left between them. Germline CDR1 and CDR2: SEHNR and FQNEAQ (reference sequence). CDR3 size: 14 residues. The full variable domain, in which reference TRBV7-9 and TRBJ2-7 provide the parts outside the CDR3, is DTGVSQNPRHKITKRGQNVTFRCDPISEHNRLYWYRQTLGQGPEFLTYFQNEAQLEKSRLLSDRFSAERPKGSFSTLEIQRTEQGDSAMYLCASSAETVSYEQYFGPGTRLTVT.

The rearrangement joins TRBV5-1 to TRBJ2-7; 11 nucleotides match TRBD2. J lost 3 bases, V lost 2 bases, and 4 bases had no gene match. This CDR3 is 15 amino acids long. Germline V lookup: CDR1 SGHRS, CDR2 YFSETQ. The CDR3 bases are TGCGCCAGCAGCTTAACTAGCGGGAGTAACTACGAGCAGTACTTC. Its translation: CASSLTSGSNYEQYF.

J is TRBJ2-1 and V is TRBV10-3, with D perhaps matching TRBD2 (7 bases). This CDR3 region has 16 residues. The V end was cut by 8 bases, the J end by 0 bases, with 17 bases between. Germline V gene sequence: CDR1 ENHRY, CDR2 SYGVKD. CDR3 loop: CAIRTEGGPSYNEQFF. CDR3 DNA: TGTGCCATCCGGACGGAGGGGGGGCCCTCCTACAATGAGCAGTTCTTC.

The chain employs TRBV6-5 and TRBJ2-3; D not resolved. The CDR3 is 14 residues long. V lost 2 bases and J 3 bases, leaving 9 bases between the germline ends. Germline V gives CDR1 MNHEY, CDR2 SVGAGI. The CDR3 DNA follows: TGTGCCAGCAGTTACGGCAGCTCTACAGATACGCAGTATTTT. This translates into CASSYGSSTDTQYF.

Notes on this clonotype: An end of the junction does not agree with germline; a read error may underlie this. The CDR3 reads CATSRARDSSYGQYF. CDR3 nucleotide sequence: TGTGCCACCAGCAGAGCCCGGGACAGCTCCTACGGGCAGTACTTC. The chain employs TRBV15 and TRBJ2-7; 7 nucleotides align to TRBD1. The CDR3 consists of 15 residues. Germline V CDR1 and CDR2: LNHNV, YYDKDF (reference sequence).